One and the same sample provided the 26 T cell receptor beta chains below, sequenced in a study of blood T cell repertoires in COVID-19. Assay used: immunoSEQ multiplex PCR; TCRdb lists only in-frame clones, some missing. Altogether some 70,000 clones are present, around 85% being singletons, with the ten largest covering approximately 9.2%. Source material: peripheral blood. Every receptor here comes from a woman aged 50 to 60 with acute or convalescent COVID-19.

V gene TRBV4-3 combines with J gene TRBJ2-7, with 7 bases that match TRBD1. CDR3 length: 16 amino acids. CDR1 and CDR2 from the germline V gene are LGHNA and YSLEER. Trimming took 5 bases from V and 1 from J; bases not matched to a gene: 11. CDR3 residues: CASSKSFPGQSYEQYF. The CDR3 nucleotides read TGCGCCAGCAGCAAGTCTTTTCCGGGACAGTCCTACGAGCAGTACTTC.

J is TRBJ2-7 and V is TRBV6-5; 8 bases line up with TRBD1. Germline V gene lookup returns CDR1 MNHEY and CDR2 SVGAGI. The CDR3 sequence is 13 residues long. V lost 6 bases, J lost 3 bases, and 4 bases stayed unmatched. This CDR3 reads CASSRQGYYEQYF. As DNA, the CDR3 is TGTGCCAGCAGCCGACAGGGGTACTACGAGCAGTACTTC.

The genes are TRBV9 and TRBJ2-3; a possible D gene is TRBD2 (6 bases). Trimming pared 7 bases from V and 4 bases from J, leaving 16 bases between. Germline CDR1 is SGDLS and CDR2 is YYNGEE. The CDR3 length is 14 residues. CDR3 bases: TGTGCCAGCGGACCCTCGGGAGTTGCAGATACGCAGTATTTT. It encodes CASGPSGVADTQYF.

V usage is TRBV6-5 and J usage is TRBJ2-7, with TRBD2 matching 12 bases. Germline trimming cut 6 bases from V and 4 bases from J; bases unmatched to any gene: 4. Germline CDR1 is MNHEY and CDR2 is SVGAGI. There are 14 residues in the CDR3. The CDR3 region is CASRPTSGRYEQYF. In DNA form, the CDR3 reads TGTGCCAGCAGGCCTACTAGCGGGAGGTACGAGCAGTACTTC.

The J gene is TRBJ1-1, the V gene TRBV7-6; 7 bases map to TRBD1. Unmatched junction bases numbered 5, after V lost 5 bases and J lost 2 bases. The CDR3 extends over 14 amino acids. Germline values: CDR1 SGHVS, CDR2 FNYEAQ. The chain's CDR3 is CASSPGTANTEAFF. The CDR3 DNA reads TGTGCCAGCAGCCCCGGGACAGCCAACACTGAAGCTTTCTTT. The whole variable domain, remainder taken from reference TRBV7-6 and TRBJ1-1, is GAGVSQSPRYKVTKRGQDVALRCDPISGHVSLYWYRQALGQGPEFLTYFNYEAQQDKSGLPNDRFSAERPEGSISTLTIQRTEQRDSAMYRCASSPGTANTEAFFGQGTRLTVV.

This clone was counted a single time. This chain joins TRBV19 and TRBJ1-5, with D possibly being TRBD1 (6 bases). The germline CDR1 and CDR2 sequences are LNHDA and SQIVND (reference sequence). The CDR3 extends over 16 amino acids. The V gene lost 0 bases and the J gene lost 6 bases, with 15 bases spanning the gap. As DNA, the CDR3 is TGTGCCAGTAGTATAGATAGATGGACAGACCGTCAGCCCCAGCATTTT. Amino acid sequence: CASSIDRWTDRQPQHF.

This clone occurred a few times. V and J are TRBV5-4 and TRBJ2-4; TRBD2 might be the D (5 bases). The CDR3 runs 16 residues. Per germline, CDR1 SGHNT and CDR2 YYREEE (reference sequence). The V end was cut by 1 base, the J end by 6 bases, with 17 bases between. This CDR3 is CASSLMVEVRGNIQYF. CDR3 sequence (DNA): TGTGCCAGCAGCTTGATGGTGGAGGTTCGAGGAAACATTCAGTACTTC.

This chain links TRBV13 with TRBJ2-1; D remains ambiguous. The CDR3 loop spans 11 amino acids. Germline V gives CDR1 PRHDT, CDR2 FYEKMQ (reference sequence). The germline V and J ends were trimmed by 6 bases and 8 bases, with 8 bases remaining between them. The chain's CDR3 is CASSEVDEQFF. The CDR3 DNA sequence: TGTGCCAGCAGTGAGGTGGATGAGCAGTTCTTC. Full variable domain (missing parts from reference TRBV13 and TRBJ2-1): AAGVIQSPRHLIKEKRETATLKCYPIPRHDTVYWYQQGPGQDPQFLISFYEKMQSDKGSIPDRFSAQQFSDYHSELNMSSLELGDSALYFCASSEVDEQFFGPGTRLTVL.

V is TRBV27 and J is TRBJ2-1; D gene ambiguous. The CDR3 runs 12 residues. CDR1 is MNHEY, CDR2 SMNVEV, per germline (reference sequence). V was shortened by 5 bases and J by 12 bases, with 14 bases between the two germline ends. CDR3 protein: CASSPMSGLQFF. The CDR3 nucleotides are TGTGCCAGCAGTCCGATGTCAGGTTTGCAGTTCTTC.

The V and J genes are TRBV19 and TRBJ1-2, with a tentative D call TRBD1 (6 bases). The CDR3 has 13 amino acids. The germline CDR1 and CDR2 sequences are LNHDA and SQIVND (reference sequence). Trimming removed 4 bases at V and 5 bases at J, with 11 bases between. The CDR3 region has the DNA TGTGCCAGTAGTACCCGGACAGCTTATGGCTACACCTTC. This encodes CASSTRTAYGYTF.

The chain employs TRBV6-2 or TRBV6-3 and TRBJ2-7; D gene ambiguous. V gave up 2 bases and J gave up 5 bases, with 7 bases separating them. Per the germline V gene, CDR1 is MNHEY and CDR2 is SVGEGT. The CDR3 length is 12 residues. In DNA, the CDR3 is TGTGCCAGCAGTTACCAGTACAACGAGCAGTACTTC. Its protein is CASSYQYNEQYF.

This clone was detected only a few times. This chain connects TRBV5-1 to TRBJ1-4; D is unclear. This CDR3 comprises 13 residues. Per the germline V gene, CDR1 is SGHRS and CDR2 is YFSETQ. V lost 4 bases and J 6 bases, leaving 10 bases between the germline ends. CDR3 bases: TGCGCCAGCAGCCTGAAGGCGGATGAAAAACTGTTTTTT. This encodes CASSLKADEKLFF.

The rearrangement joins TRBV19 to TRBJ1-2; tentative D call: TRBD1 (6 bases). This CDR3 comprises 16 residues. V shed 5 bases and J shed 5 bases, with 21 bases lying between them. From germline, CDR1 is LNHDA and CDR2 SQIVND (reference sequence). Here the CDR3 reads CASSRQVGPDLYGYTF. CDR3 DNA sequence: TGTGCCAGTAGTCGACAGGTCGGGCCCGATTTATATGGCTACACCTTC.

The rearrangement joins TRBV2 to TRBJ1-1; 8 positions agree with TRBD1. Germline V CDR1 and CDR2: SNHLY, FYNNEI. Trimming took 8 bases from V and 3 from J; bases not matched to a gene: 8. This CDR3 has 14 amino acids. This chain's CDR3 is CASGWTGYDTEAFF. CDR3 in DNA: TGTGCCAGCGGCTGGACAGGGTACGACACTGAAGCTTTCTTT.

This chain joins TRBV7-2 and TRBJ2-1; 12 nucleotides agree with TRBD1. This CDR3 comprises 16 residues. Trimming took 5 bases from V and 7 from J; bases not matched to a gene: 9. Germline V gene lookup returns CDR1 SGHTA and CDR2 FQGNSA. CDR3 nucleotide sequence: TGTGCCAGCAGCGCCTCTACGGGACAGGGGGCAAATGAGCAGTTCTTC. Translated, it gives CASSASTGQGANEQFF.

This chain links TRBV27 with TRBJ1-2; 9 positions match TRBD1. V lost 5 bases and J lost 8; bases outside the gene matches: 12. The germline V gene has CDR1 MNHEY and CDR2 SMNVEV (reference sequence). This CDR3 region has 15 residues. CDR3 sequence: CASSRQGVDRGGYTF. In nucleotides, the CDR3 is TGTGCCAGCAGTAGACAGGGGGTTGACCGGGGCGGCTACACCTTC.

The gene calls are TRBV19 and TRBJ2-7; D might be TRBD2 (5 bases). The CDR3 consists of 14 residues. V was cut by 3 bases and J by 2 bases, with 11 bases left in between. CDR1 is LNHDA and CDR2 is SQIVND in the germline V gene (reference sequence). The CDR3 DNA reads TGTGCCAGTAGTATGGCGGAGGTTACCTACGAGCAGTACTTC. Its protein product is CASSMAEVTYEQYF.

This clone showed up just once. The gene calls are TRBV11-2 and TRBJ2-2; unclear D gene. The CDR3 length is 14 residues. V was shortened by 0 bases and J by 5 bases, with 7 bases between the two germline ends. Germline-derived CDR1 and CDR2 are SGHAT and FQNNGV. Here the CDR3 reads CASSLDAWTGELFF. In nucleotides, the CDR3 is TGTGCCAGCAGCTTAGATGCGTGGACCGGGGAGCTGTTTTTT.

This sequence joins TRBV6-6 and TRBJ1-1; tentatively, D is TRBD1 (5 bases). Per germline, CDR1 MNHNY and CDR2 SVGAGI (reference sequence). V dropped 0 bases and J dropped 0 bases, with 8 bases sitting between them. The CDR3 runs to 15 residues. The DNA of the CDR3 is TGTGCCAGCAGTTACTCTACGGGGGTGAACACTGAAGCTTTCTTT. Its translation: CASSYSTGVNTEAFF.

The rearrangement links TRBV7-8 to TRBJ1-2, with 7 bases that match TRBD1. V was clipped by 3 bases and J by 6 bases; unmatched bases: 7. The V gene's germline CDR1 is SGHVS and CDR2 FQNEAQ. CDR3 size: 14 residues. The CDR3 is CASSLTQGIDGYTF. For the CDR3, the DNA is TGTGCCAGCAGCTTGACACAGGGGATCGATGGCTACACCTTC.

This chain uses TRBV11-2 with TRBJ1-3; unclear D gene. Germline values: CDR1 SGHAT, CDR2 FQNNGV. There are 15 residues in the CDR3. Trimming shortened V by 3 bases and J by 7 bases, and 16 bases separated the two germline ends. The CDR3 protein is CASSLPGISWNTIYF. The CDR3 DNA is TGTGCCAGCAGCTTGCCAGGAATAAGTTGGAACACCATATATTTT.

The chain employs TRBV6-6 and TRBJ2-2, with TRBD1 matching over 9 bases. Germline trimming cut 6 bases from V and 1 base from J; bases unmatched to any gene: 6. From germline, CDR1 is MNHNY and CDR2 SVGAGI (reference sequence). The CDR3 has 16 amino acids. The chain's CDR3 is CASSSGQGLNTGELFF. CDR3 nucleotides: TGTGCCAGCAGCTCAGGACAGGGGTTGAACACCGGGGAGCTGTTTTTT.

This clone was counted once. The chain carries TRBV3-1 (or the pseudogene TRBV3-2) and TRBJ1-6; 7 nucleotides line up with TRBD1. Germline CDR1 LGHDT, CDR2 YNNKEL (reference sequence). This CDR3 comprises 15 residues. V lost 1 base and J lost 7; bases outside the gene matches: 4. CDR3 nucleotides: TGTGCCAGCAGCCAAGCGACAGGGTTGAATTCACCCCTCCACTTT. Translation: CASSQATGLNSPLHF.

The chain combines TRBV19 with TRBJ2-7, with TRBD2 identical over 13 bases. Germline V gene data show CDR1 as LNHDA and CDR2 as SQIVND (reference sequence). This CDR3 spans 15 amino acids. V shed 4 bases and J 6 bases; nucleotides not matched to a gene: 6. CDR3 residues: CASSTTSGRAGEQYF. CDR3 DNA: TGTGCCAGTAGTACAACTAGCGGGAGGGCTGGCGAGCAGTACTTC.

V gene TRBV5-4 combines with J gene TRBJ1-3; D may be TRBD1 (6 bases). V was clipped by 4 bases and J by 0 bases, with 11 bases between them. Germline V gene lookup returns CDR1 SGHNT and CDR2 YYREEE (reference sequence). The CDR3 contains 15 residues. In DNA, the CDR3 is TGTGCCAGCAGCCTCGGACAGAACTCTGGAAACACCATATATTTT. Translating gives CASSLGQNSGNTIYF.

DNA for the CDR3: TGTGCCAGTAGTAAGACGACAGGGACAGCTGGGGAGCAGTTCTTC. It yields the protein CASSKTTGTAGEQFF. The V call is TRBV19, the J call TRBJ2-1; TRBD1 matches 7 bases. CDR1 LNHDA and CDR2 SQIVND come from the germline V gene (reference sequence). CDR3 length: 15 residues. Losses at the gene ends were 4 bases for V and 10 bases for J; bases not matched to a gene: 13.